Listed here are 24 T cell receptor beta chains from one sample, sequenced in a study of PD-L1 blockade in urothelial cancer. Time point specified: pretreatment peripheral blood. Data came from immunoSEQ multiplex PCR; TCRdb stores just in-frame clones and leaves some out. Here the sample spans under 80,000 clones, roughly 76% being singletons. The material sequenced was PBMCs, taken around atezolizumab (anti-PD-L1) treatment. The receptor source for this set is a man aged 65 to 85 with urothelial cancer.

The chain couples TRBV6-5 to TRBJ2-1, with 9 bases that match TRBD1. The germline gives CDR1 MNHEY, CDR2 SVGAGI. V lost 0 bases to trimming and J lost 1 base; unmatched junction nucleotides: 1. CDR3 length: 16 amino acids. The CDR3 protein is CASSYSTGGSYNEQFF. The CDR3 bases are TGTGCCAGCAGTTACTCGACAGGGGGGTCCTACAATGAGCAGTTCTTC.

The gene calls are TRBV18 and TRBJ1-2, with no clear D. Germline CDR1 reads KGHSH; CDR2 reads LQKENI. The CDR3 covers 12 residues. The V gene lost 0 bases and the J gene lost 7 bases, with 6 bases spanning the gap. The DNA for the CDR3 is TGTGCCAGCTCACCACCAGAGGGTGGCTACACCTTC. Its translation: CASSPPEGGYTF.

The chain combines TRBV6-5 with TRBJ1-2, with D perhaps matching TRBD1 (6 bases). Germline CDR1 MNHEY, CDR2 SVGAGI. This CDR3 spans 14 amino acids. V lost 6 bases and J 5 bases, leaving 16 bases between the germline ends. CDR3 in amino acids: CASRQGKASYGYTF. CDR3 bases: TGTGCCAGCAGACAGGGAAAGGCATCGTATGGCTACACCTTC.

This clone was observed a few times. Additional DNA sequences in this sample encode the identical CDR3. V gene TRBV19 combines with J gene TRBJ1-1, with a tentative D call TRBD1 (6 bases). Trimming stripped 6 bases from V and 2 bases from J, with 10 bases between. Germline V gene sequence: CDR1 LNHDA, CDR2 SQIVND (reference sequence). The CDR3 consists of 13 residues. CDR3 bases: TGTGCCAGTAGCAGGACAGTTAACACTGAAGCTTTCTTT. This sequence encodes CASSRTVNTEAFF.

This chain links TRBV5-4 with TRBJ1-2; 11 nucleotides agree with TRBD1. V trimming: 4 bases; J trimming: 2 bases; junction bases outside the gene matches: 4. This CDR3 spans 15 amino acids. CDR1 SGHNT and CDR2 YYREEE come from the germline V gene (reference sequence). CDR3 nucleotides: TGTGCCAGCAGCCCCGGACAGGGGGCAAACTATGGCTACACCTTC. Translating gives CASSPGQGANYGYTF.

CDR3 in DNA: TGTGCCAGCAGCTTAGCTCCGGCTGATCTAGGGGGTGGCTACACCTTC. Its protein product is CASSLAPADLGGGYTF. The rearrangement joins TRBV7-2 to TRBJ1-2; TRBD1 is a possible D gene (6 bases). V lost 0 bases, J lost 7 bases, and 18 bases lay in between. CDR3 length: 16 amino acids. Germline V lookup: CDR1 SGHTA, CDR2 FQGNSA.

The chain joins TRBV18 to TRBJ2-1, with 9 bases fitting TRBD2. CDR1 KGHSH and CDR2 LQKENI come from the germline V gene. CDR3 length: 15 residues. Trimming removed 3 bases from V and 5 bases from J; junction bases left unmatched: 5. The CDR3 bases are TGTGCCAGCTCACCGGAGCGGGAGGTCCACAATGAGCAGTTCTTC. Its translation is CASSPEREVHNEQFF. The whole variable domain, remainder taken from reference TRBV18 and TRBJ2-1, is NAGVMQNPRHLVRRRGQEARLRCSPMKGHSHVYWYRQLPEEGLKFMVYLQKENIIDESGMPKERFSAEFPKEGPSILRIQQVVRGDSAAYFCASSPEREVHNEQFFGPGTRLTVL.

The CDR3, as DNA: TGCAGCGTGAGAACCGGGACAGGGAGAGGAGATACGCAGTATTTT. Protein: CSVRTGTGRGDTQYF. The chain joins TRBV29-1 to TRBJ2-3; TRBD1 aligns across 9 bases. CDR3 length: 15 amino acids. V shed 6 bases, J shed 5 bases, and the junction held 12 bases outside the gene matches. CDR1 SQVTM and CDR2 ANQGSEA come from the germline V gene.

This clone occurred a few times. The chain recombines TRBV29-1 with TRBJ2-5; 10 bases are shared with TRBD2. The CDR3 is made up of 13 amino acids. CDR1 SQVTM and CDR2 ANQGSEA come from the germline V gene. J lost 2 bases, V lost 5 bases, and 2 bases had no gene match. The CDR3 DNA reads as TGCAGCGTTCTACTAGCGGGGCAAGAGACCCAGTACTTC. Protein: CSVLLAGQETQYF.

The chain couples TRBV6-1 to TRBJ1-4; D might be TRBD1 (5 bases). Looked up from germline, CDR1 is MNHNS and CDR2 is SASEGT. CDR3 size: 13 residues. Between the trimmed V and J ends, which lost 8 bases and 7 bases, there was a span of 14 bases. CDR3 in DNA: TGTGCCAGCTGCGTCCAGGGCAGTGAAAAACTGTTTTTT. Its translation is CASCVQGSEKLFF.

The CDR3 sequence is CASSPFSAGDMNTEAFF. CDR3 in DNA: TGTGCCAGCTCACCCTTTTCCGCCGGGGACATGAACACTGAAGCTTTCTTT. The chain combines TRBV18 with TRBJ1-1, with D perhaps TRBD1 (6 bases). V was cut by 3 bases and J by 0 bases, with 17 bases left in between. The CDR3 spans 17 residues. Germline V lookup: CDR1 KGHSH, CDR2 LQKENI.

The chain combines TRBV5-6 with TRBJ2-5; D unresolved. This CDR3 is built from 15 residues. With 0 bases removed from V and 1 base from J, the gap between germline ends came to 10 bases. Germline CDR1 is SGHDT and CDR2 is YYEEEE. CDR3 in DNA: TGTGCCAGCAGCTTGGCCCTCCTCTCCCAAGAGACCCAGTACTTC. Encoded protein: CASSLALLSQETQYF.

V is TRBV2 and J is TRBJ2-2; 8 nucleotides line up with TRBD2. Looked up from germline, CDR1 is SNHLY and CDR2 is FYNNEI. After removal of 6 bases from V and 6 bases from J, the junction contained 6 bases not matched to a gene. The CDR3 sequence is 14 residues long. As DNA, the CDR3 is TGTGCCAGCAGGGGAACGGGGGGGGCCGGGGAGCTGTTTTTT. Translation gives CASRGTGGAGELFF.

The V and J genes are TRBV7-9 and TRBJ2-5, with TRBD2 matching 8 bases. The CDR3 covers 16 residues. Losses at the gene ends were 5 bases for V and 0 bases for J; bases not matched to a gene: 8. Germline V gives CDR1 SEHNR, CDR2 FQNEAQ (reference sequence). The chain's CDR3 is CASSPPSGGHQETQYF. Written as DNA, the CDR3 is TGTGCCAGCAGCCCGCCGAGCGGGGGACACCAAGAGACCCAGTACTTC.

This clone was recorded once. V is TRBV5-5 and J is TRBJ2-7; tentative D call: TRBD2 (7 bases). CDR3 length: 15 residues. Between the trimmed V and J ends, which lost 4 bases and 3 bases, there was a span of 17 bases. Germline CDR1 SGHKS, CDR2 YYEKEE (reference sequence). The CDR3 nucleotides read TGTGCCAGCAGCCCCAGGGGAGGGCTGAACTACGAGCAGTACTTC. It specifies CASSPRGGLNYEQYF.

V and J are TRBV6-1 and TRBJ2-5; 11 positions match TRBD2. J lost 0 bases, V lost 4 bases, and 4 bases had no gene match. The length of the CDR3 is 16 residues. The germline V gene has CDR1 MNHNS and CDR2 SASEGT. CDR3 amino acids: CASSVTSGEYQETQYF. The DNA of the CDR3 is TGTGCCAGCAGTGTGACTAGCGGGGAATACCAAGAGACCCAGTACTTC.

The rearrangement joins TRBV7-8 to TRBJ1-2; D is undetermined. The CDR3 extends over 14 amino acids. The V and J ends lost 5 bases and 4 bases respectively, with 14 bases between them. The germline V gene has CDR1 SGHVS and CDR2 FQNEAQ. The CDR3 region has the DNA TGTGCCAGCAGCAAGGAGGCCGGGGTCTATGGCTACACCTTC. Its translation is CASSKEAGVYGYTF.

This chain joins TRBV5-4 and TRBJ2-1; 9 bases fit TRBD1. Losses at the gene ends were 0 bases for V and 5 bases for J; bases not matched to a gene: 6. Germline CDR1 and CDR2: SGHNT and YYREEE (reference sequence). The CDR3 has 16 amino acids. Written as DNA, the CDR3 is TGTGCCAGCAGCTTGGGGCCGGGACAGGGTCACAATGAGCAGTTCTTC. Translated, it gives CASSLGPGQGHNEQFF.

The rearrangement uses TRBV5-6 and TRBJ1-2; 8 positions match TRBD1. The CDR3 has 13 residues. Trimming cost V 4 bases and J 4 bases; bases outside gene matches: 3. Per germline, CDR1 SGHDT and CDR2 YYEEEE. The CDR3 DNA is TGTGCCAGCAGCACAGACAGGGGCTATGGCTACACCTTC. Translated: CASSTDRGYGYTF. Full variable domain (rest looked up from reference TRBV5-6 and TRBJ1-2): DAGVTQSPTHLIKTRGQQVTLRCSPKSGHDTVSWYQQALGQGPQFIFQYYEEEERQRGNFPDRFSGHQFPNYSSELNVNALLLGDSALYLCASSTDRGYGYTFGSGTRLTVV.

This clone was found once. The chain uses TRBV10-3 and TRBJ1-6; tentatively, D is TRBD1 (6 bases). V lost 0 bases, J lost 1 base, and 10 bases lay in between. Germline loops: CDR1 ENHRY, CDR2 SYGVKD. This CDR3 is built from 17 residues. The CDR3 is CAISESHRASYNSPLHF. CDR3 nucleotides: TGTGCCATCAGTGAGTCTCACAGGGCATCCTATAATTCACCCCTCCACTTT.

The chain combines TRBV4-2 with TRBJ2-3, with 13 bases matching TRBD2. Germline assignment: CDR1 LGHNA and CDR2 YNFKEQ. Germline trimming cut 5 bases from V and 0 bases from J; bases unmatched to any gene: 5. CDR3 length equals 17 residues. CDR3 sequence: CASSSGLAGYSTDTQYF. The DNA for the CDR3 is TGTGCCAGCAGCTCGGGACTAGCGGGGTATAGCACAGATACGCAGTATTTT.

This CDR3 reads CASSLSGRGIHYEQYF. DNA of the CDR3: TGTGCCAGCAGTTTATCTGGCAGGGGGATACACTACGAGCAGTACTTC. The chain employs TRBV27 and TRBJ2-7; 7 bases are shared with TRBD1. CDR1 and CDR2 (germline): MNHEY, SMNVEV (reference sequence). This CDR3 is built from 16 residues. With V trimmed by 0 bases and J by 3 bases, 8 bases remained unmatched.

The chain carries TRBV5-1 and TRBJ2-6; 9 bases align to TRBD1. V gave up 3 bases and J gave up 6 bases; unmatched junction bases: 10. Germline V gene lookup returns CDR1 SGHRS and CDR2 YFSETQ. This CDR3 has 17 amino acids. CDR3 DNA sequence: TGCGCCAGCAGCTCCGGGACAGGGAGGCTCGAGGCCAACGTCCTGACTTTC. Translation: CASSSGTGRLEANVLTF.

The CDR3 reads CATSRSFQETQYF. In DNA, the CDR3 is TGTGCCACCTCTCGGTCCTTCCAAGAGACCCAGTACTTC. The V gene is TRBV2, the J gene TRBJ2-5, with D uncertain. Trimming left V 10 bases short and J 1 base short, with 13 bases between. The CDR3 loop spans 13 amino acids. CDR1 is SNHLY, CDR2 FYNNEI, per germline.